These 12 T cell receptor beta chains came from one sample sequenced in a study of blood T cells in healthy people across ages. Combining a sample-barcoded 5' primer with a J-beta primer mix, a second PCR ran for 7 to 11 cycles. TCRdb re-derived calls from the 5' RACE reads in MiXCR, one entry per CDR3 protein. Counted here are 1.5 million to 2 million distinct CDR3 sequences, roughly 27% occurring once; the ten biggest clones make up roughly 8%. The specimen was blood. The source is a woman younger than 45 in good health.

This clonotype appeared a few times. The rearrangement links TRBV3-1 to TRBJ2-7; 9 bases fit TRBD1. With V trimmed by 4 bases and J by 3 bases, 7 bases remained unmatched. CDR1 LGHDT and CDR2 YNNKEL come from the germline V gene (reference sequence). This CDR3 comprises 15 residues. CDR3 region: CASSPTTGGYYEQYF. CDR3 nucleotide sequence: TGTGCCAGCAGCCCAACTACAGGGGGCTACTACGAGCAGTACTTC.

This clonotype was observed a handful of times. Here the CDR3 reads CASSYSTMGDGAYEQYF. CDR3 DNA: TGTGCCAGCAGTTACTCCACCATGGGGGACGGGGCCTACGAGCAGTACTTC. The V and J genes are TRBV6-2 or TRBV6-3 and TRBJ2-7; either TRBD1 or TRBD2 may fit D (5 bases each). The CDR3 contains 17 residues. In germline, CDR1 is MNHEY, CDR2 SVGEGT. Trimming pared 0 bases from V and 2 bases from J, leaving 17 bases between.

About this clonotype: A read error may produce the germline difference seen at one junction end. This chain connects TRBV27 to TRBJ2-1, with D tentatively TRBD1 or TRBD2 (6 bases each). This CDR3 comprises 18 residues. Germline CDR1 reads MNHEY; CDR2 reads SMNVEV (reference sequence). The DNA for the CDR3 is TGTGCCACCTCACCTCGGACGGAAGGCTGGGGGGCCTACAGTGAGCAGTTCTTC. Protein product: CATSPRTEGWGAYSEQFF.

The V call is TRBV29-1, the J call TRBJ1-1; D may be TRBD1 (6 bases). The germline V and J ends were trimmed by 1 base and 7 bases, with 13 bases remaining between them. The CDR3 totals 13 residues. Germline V gene data show CDR1 as SQVTM and CDR2 as ANQGSEA. The CDR3 DNA reads TGCAGCGTTGAAGCACAGGGCCCTGATGAAGCTTTCTTT. As protein: CSVEAQGPDEAFF.

The V and J genes are TRBV5-1 and TRBJ1-1, with 7 nucleotides matching TRBD1. The CDR3 is 15 residues long. Germline CDR1 SGHRS, CDR2 YFSETQ. V lost 4 bases and J lost 5; bases outside the gene matches: 11. In nucleotides, the CDR3 is TGCGCCAGCAGCGTCCCGACAGGGCGTGATACTGAAGCTTTCTTT. It encodes CASSVPTGRDTEAFF.

This clonotype was counted only a few times. J is TRBJ2-6 and V is TRBV7-2, with unresolved D. The CDR3 runs 17 residues. Per germline, CDR1 SGHTA and CDR2 FQGNSA. V was cut by 2 bases and J by 3 bases, with 14 bases left in between. CDR3: CASSLRTPVGGANVLTF. The CDR3 coding sequence is TGTGCCAGCAGCTTAAGGACGCCCGTCGGTGGGGCCAACGTCCTGACTTTC.

This clonotype has a handful of counts. The chain employs TRBV28 and TRBJ2-1; 7 bases agree with TRBD2. V was clipped by 4 bases and J by 12 bases; unmatched bases: 12. The CDR3 has 14 residues. Germline assignment: CDR1 MDHEN and CDR2 SYDVKM. CDR3 nucleotides: TGTGCCAGCAGTTCATTACCCATTAGCGGGCCGCAGTTCTTC. It yields the protein CASSSLPISGPQFF.

This clonotype was observed many times. The chain joins TRBV30 to TRBJ2-7, with D perhaps matching TRBD1 (5 bases). Trimming took off 3 bases at V and 5 bases at J, with 11 bases between the two ends. The CDR3 contains 12 residues. Germline V gives CDR1 GTSNPN, CDR2 SVGIG (reference sequence). The CDR3 nucleotides read TGTGCCTGGAGCGCAACCAGGGACGAGCAGTACTTC. Encoded protein: CAWSATRDEQYF. Combining the CDR3 with reference TRBV30 and TRBJ2-7 gives the whole variable domain SQTIHQWPATLVQPVGSPLSLECTVEGTSNPNLYWYRQAAGRGLQLLFYSVGIGQISSEVPQNLSASRPQDRQFILSSKKLLLSDSGFYLCAWSATRDEQYFGPGTRLTVT.

There are a few counts of this clonotype. This chain connects TRBV19 to TRBJ1-2, with 8 bases identical to TRBD1. The V gene's germline CDR1 is LNHDA and CDR2 SQIVND (reference sequence). J lost 8 bases, V lost 3 bases, and 14 bases had no gene match. The CDR3 is 16 amino acids. The CDR3 DNA is TGTGCCAGTAGTATTGGGACAGGTTCCGGTTTGGGAGGCTACACCTTC. It is translated as CASSIGTGSGLGGYTF.

In this sample, this clonotype turned up a few times. This rearrangement joins TRBV12-3 or TRBV12-4 to TRBJ2-1; maybe TRBD1 (6 bases). The ends were cut back, 1 base at V and 6 bases at J, with 10 bases in the middle. The CDR3 is 14 amino acids. CDR3 loop: CASSLGQDINEQFF. CDR3 in DNA: TGTGCCAGCAGTTTAGGACAGGACATCAATGAGCAGTTCTTC.

This clonotype was observed once. The gene calls are TRBV3-1 and TRBJ2-1; D uncertain. CDR1 is LGHDT, CDR2 YNNKEL, per germline (reference sequence). Trimming removed 1 base at V and 8 bases at J, with 9 bases between. This CDR3 has 13 residues. CDR3 protein: CASSQAGVDEQFF. CDR3 DNA: TGTGCCAGCAGCCAAGCTGGCGTCGATGAGCAGTTCTTC.

This clonotype has just a few counts. The J gene is TRBJ2-1, the V gene TRBV11-2, with D possibly being TRBD1 (5 bases). Deletions cut 5 bases from V and 8 bases from J, with 25 bases between. Germline lookup yields CDR1 SGHAT and CDR2 FQNNGV. The CDR3 has 17 residues. In DNA, the CDR3 is TGTGCCAGCAGCCCCCGAAGGGGTGCAGGGTCGAATTATGAGCAGTTCTTC. This codes for CASSPRRGAGSNYEQFF.